The 17 T cell receptor beta chains presented below share a single source sample, sequenced in a study of CD8 T cells in ankylosing spondylitis. Study results and limitations: Blood from ankylosing spondylitis patients appeared to carry a characteristic roughly eight-variant TCR beta motif.

TCRdb fed the 5' RACE reads into MiXCR, producing one record per CDR3 protein. The sample has roughly 300,000 distinct CDR3 sequences, less than 10% seen once; the top ten hold roughly 14%. No antigens are known for them. Sequenced: blood, either unsorted or a sorted T cell fraction (not recorded which). The origin of the receptors is a male donor with ankylosing spondylitis.

This clonotype was counted many times. This chain joins TRBV12-3 or TRBV12-4 and TRBJ2-7; 7 bases line up with TRBD1. Trimming cost V 5 bases and J 3 bases; bases outside gene matches: 4. The CDR3 contains 13 residues. In DNA form, the CDR3 reads TGTGCCAGCAGTCCCACAGGGGTCTACGAGCAGTACTTC. Amino acids: CASSPTGVYEQYF.

V gene TRBV7-3 combines with J gene TRBJ2-1, with 9 bases fitting TRBD1. CDR1 is SGHTA, CDR2 FQGTGA, per germline. This CDR3 comprises 15 residues. The V gene end was trimmed by 4 bases and the J gene end by 4 bases; junction bases not matched to a gene: 5. DNA of the CDR3: TGTGCCAGCAGCTCATCTGGGACAGGGTACAATGAGCAGTTCTTC. It specifies CASSSSGTGYNEQFF. The variable domain in full, with the rest retrieved from reference TRBV7-3 and TRBJ2-1, is GAGVSQTPSNKVTEKGKYVELRCDPISGHTALYWYRQSLGQGPEFLIYFQGTGAADDSGLPNDRFFAVRPEGSVSTLKIQRTERGDSAVYLCASSSSGTGYNEQFFGPGTRLTVL.

The chain links TRBV29-1 to TRBJ2-3; D is perhaps TRBD2 (7 bases). This CDR3 is 14 amino acids long. Germline V gives CDR1 SQVTM, CDR2 ANQGSEA. V dropped 5 bases and J dropped 2 bases, with 14 bases sitting between them. The CDR3 bases are TGCAGCGTTCGAGGGGGGGTCTTCACAGATACGCAGTATTTT. Translating gives CSVRGGVFTDTQYF.

The rearrangement joins TRBV6-2 or TRBV6-3 to TRBJ2-2; no definite D call. Per the germline V gene, CDR1 is MNHEY and CDR2 is SVGEGT. Between the trimmed V and J ends, which lost 7 bases and 5 bases, there was a span of 17 bases. The CDR3 totals 15 residues. The CDR3 loop is CASTPGRVRTGELFF. CDR3 nucleotides: TGTGCCAGCACCCCCGGTAGGGTACGAACCGGGGAGCTGTTTTTT.

This clonotype was counted ten times or more. This chain joins TRBV29-1 and TRBJ2-5; no definite D call. The germline V gene has CDR1 SQVTM and CDR2 ANQGSEA. The CDR3 length is 13 residues. V was shortened by 0 bases and J by 0 bases, with 5 bases between the two germline ends. The CDR3 sequence is CSVEEGNQETQYF. CDR3 bases: TGCAGCGTTGAAGAGGGAAACCAAGAGACCCAGTACTTC.

This clonotype was detected many times. This sequence joins TRBV6-4 and TRBJ2-1, with no clear D. Trimming took 8 bases from V and 4 from J, leaving 12 bases between them. The germline CDR1 and CDR2 sequences are MRHNA and SNTAGT. The CDR3 loop spans 13 amino acids. The CDR3: CASAATAYNEQFF. The CDR3 region has the DNA TGTGCCAGCGCGGCAACCGCTTACAATGAGCAGTTCTTC.

This clonotype was counted a few times. This rearrangement joins TRBV21-1 to TRBJ2-1; whether TRBD2, the table's D call, matches the DNA was not checked. TRBV21-1 is given as a pseudogene. The CDR3 has 16 residues. The CDR3 reads CASSRAGLADYNEQFF. The CDR3 bases are TGTGCCAGCAGCCGAGCGGGACTAGCGGACTACAATGAGCAGTTCTTC.

The rearrangement joins TRBV7-9 to TRBJ2-7; D is ambiguous. This CDR3 is built from 14 residues. With 1 base removed from V and 3 bases from J, the gap between germline ends came to 10 bases. Germline V gene sequence: CDR1 SEHNR, CDR2 FQNEAQ (reference sequence). CDR3 in amino acids: CASSLGHKNYEQYF. As DNA, the CDR3 is TGTGCCAGCAGCTTAGGGCACAAGAACTACGAGCAGTACTTC.

This clonotype showed up just a few times. The chain links TRBV19 to TRBJ2-3; no firm D call. There are 11 residues in the CDR3. In germline, CDR1 is LNHDA, CDR2 SQIVND (reference sequence). V gave up 4 bases and J gave up 4 bases, with 3 bases separating them. CDR3 nucleotide sequence: TGTGCCAGTAGTAAGTCAGATACGCAGTATTTT. This codes for CASSKSDTQYF.

This clonotype was picked up many times. The V and J genes are TRBV5-1 and TRBJ2-7; perhaps TRBD1 as D (5 bases). This CDR3 region has 14 residues. Per the germline V gene, CDR1 is SGHRS and CDR2 is YFSETQ. Trimming left V 4 bases short and J 0 bases short, with 11 bases between. CDR3 amino acids: CASSQQVNSYEQYF. CDR3 in DNA: TGCGCCAGCAGCCAACAGGTGAACTCCTACGAGCAGTACTTC. The full variable domain, in which reference TRBV5-1 and TRBJ2-7 provide the parts outside the CDR3, is KAGVTQTPRYLIKTRGQQVTLSCSPISGHRSVSWYQQTPGQGLQFLFEYFSETQRNKGNFPGRFSGRQFSNSRSEMNVSTLELGDSALYLCASSQQVNSYEQYFGPGTRLTVT.

Many counts were recorded for this clonotype. The chain has TRBV29-1 and TRBJ2-1; D gene uncertain. Germline V gene data show CDR1 as SQVTM and CDR2 as ANQGSEA. The germline V and J ends were trimmed by 4 bases and 8 bases, with 6 bases remaining between them. The CDR3 is 10 residues long. DNA of the CDR3: TGCAGCGTTGGGTGGGATGAGCAGTTCTTC. Translation gives CSVGWDEQFF.

The chain joins TRBV7-2 to TRBJ2-7; 10 nucleotides align to TRBD2. The CDR3 has 14 residues. Germline V CDR1 and CDR2: SGHTA, FQGNSA. V was pared by 3 bases and J by 3 bases, with 2 bases of the junction left unmatched. CDR3 amino acids: CASSFGLADYEQYF. The CDR3 nucleotides read TGTGCCAGCAGCTTCGGACTAGCGGACTACGAGCAGTACTTC.

A few counts support this clonotype. The CDR3 DNA follows: TGTGCCAGCAGTTTGGCGGTCCTTGAAGAGACCCAGTACTTC. It codes for CASSLAVLEETQYF. The chain uses TRBV12-3 or TRBV12-4 and TRBJ2-5, with D hard to call. The CDR3 has 14 amino acids. Deletions cut 3 bases from V and 3 bases from J, with 11 bases between.

The rearrangement joins TRBV12-3 or TRBV12-4 to TRBJ2-7, with D perhaps TRBD2 (5 bases). The CDR3 length is 15 residues. The V and J ends lost 5 bases and 0 bases respectively, with 14 bases between them. The CDR3: CASSLRDPSSYEQYF. The CDR3 DNA reads as TGTGCCAGCAGTCTCCGGGATCCCTCCTCCTACGAGCAGTACTTC.

The chain recombines TRBV7-9 with TRBJ2-1; D perhaps matches TRBD2 (5 bases). Trimming shortened V by 5 bases and J by 7 bases, and 12 bases separated the two germline ends. The CDR3 has 13 residues. The V gene's germline CDR1 is SEHNR and CDR2 FQNEAQ (reference sequence). In nucleotides, the CDR3 is TGTGCCAGCAGCGCGACTCCGGGGAATGAGCAGTTCTTC. Residues: CASSATPGNEQFF.

The chain couples TRBV5-1 to TRBJ2-7; possible D gene TRBD2, 6 bases. CDR1 is SGHRS and CDR2 is YFSETQ in the germline V gene. Trimming took off 3 bases at V and 2 bases at J, with 18 bases between the two ends. The length of the CDR3 is 16 residues. The CDR3 bases are TGCGCCAGCAGCTCCGCTCCTAGCGAACCCACCTACGAGCAGTACTTC. As protein: CASSSAPSEPTYEQYF. Combining the CDR3 with reference TRBV5-1 and TRBJ2-7 gives the whole variable domain KAGVTQTPRYLIKTRGQQVTLSCSPISGHRSVSWYQQTPGQGLQFLFEYFSETQRNKGNFPGRFSGRQFSNSRSEMNVSTLELGDSALYLCASSSAPSEPTYEQYFGPGTRLTVT.

In this sample, this clonotype turned up many times. This chain uses TRBV7-9 with TRBJ2-7; D may correspond to TRBD1 or TRBD2 (5 bases each). With 0 bases removed from V and 1 base from J, the gap between germline ends came to 10 bases. This CDR3 is 15 amino acids long. Per germline, CDR1 SEHNR and CDR2 FQNEAQ (reference sequence). CDR3: CASSLARETSYEQYF. The CDR3, as DNA: TGTGCCAGCAGCTTAGCCAGGGAGACTTCCTACGAGCAGTACTTC. Filled out from reference TRBV7-9 and TRBJ2-7, the complete variable domain reads DTGVSQNPRHKITKRGQNVTFRCDPISEHNRLYWYRQTLGQGPEFLTYFQNEAQLEKSRLLSDRFSAERPKGSFSTLEIQRTEQGDSAMYLCASSLARETSYEQYFGPGTRLTVT.